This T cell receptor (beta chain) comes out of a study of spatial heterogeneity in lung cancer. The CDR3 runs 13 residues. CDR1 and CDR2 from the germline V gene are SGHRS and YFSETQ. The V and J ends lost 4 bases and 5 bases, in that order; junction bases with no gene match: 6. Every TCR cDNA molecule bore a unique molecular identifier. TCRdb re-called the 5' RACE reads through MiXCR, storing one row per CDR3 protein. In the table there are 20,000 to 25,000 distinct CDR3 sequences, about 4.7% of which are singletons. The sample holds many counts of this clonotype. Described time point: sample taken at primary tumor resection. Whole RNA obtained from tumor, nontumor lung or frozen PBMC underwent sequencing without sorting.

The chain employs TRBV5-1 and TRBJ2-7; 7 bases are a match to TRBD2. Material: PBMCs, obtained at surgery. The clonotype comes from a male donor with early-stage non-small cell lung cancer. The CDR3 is CASSQRGWDEQYF. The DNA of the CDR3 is TGCGCCAGCAGCCAGCGGGGTTGGGACGAGCAGTACTTC.